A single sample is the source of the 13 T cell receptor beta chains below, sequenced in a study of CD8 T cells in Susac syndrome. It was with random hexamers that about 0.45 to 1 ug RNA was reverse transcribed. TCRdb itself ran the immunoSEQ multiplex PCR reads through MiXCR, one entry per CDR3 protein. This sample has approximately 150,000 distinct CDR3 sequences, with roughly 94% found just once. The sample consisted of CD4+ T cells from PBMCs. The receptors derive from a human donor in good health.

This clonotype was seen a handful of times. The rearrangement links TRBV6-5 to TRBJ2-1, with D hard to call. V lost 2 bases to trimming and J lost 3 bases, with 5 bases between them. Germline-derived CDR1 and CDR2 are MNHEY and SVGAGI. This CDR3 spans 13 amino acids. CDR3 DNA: TGTGCCAGCAGTTACGAGGACTACAATGAGCAGTTCTTC. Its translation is CASSYEDYNEQFF.

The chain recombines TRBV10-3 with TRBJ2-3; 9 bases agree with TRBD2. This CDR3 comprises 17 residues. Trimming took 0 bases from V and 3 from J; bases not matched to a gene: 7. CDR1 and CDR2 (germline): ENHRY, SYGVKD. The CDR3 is CAISESGGRAETDTQYF. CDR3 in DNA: TGTGCCATCAGTGAGTCAGGCGGGAGGGCGGAGACAGATACGCAGTATTTT.

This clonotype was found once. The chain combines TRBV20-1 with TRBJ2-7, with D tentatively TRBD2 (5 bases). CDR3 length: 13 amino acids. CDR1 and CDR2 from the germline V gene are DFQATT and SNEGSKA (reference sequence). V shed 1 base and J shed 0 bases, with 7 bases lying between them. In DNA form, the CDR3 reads TGCAGTGCTAGAGCGGGGAGCTCCTACGAGCAGTACTTC. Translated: CSARAGSSYEQYF.

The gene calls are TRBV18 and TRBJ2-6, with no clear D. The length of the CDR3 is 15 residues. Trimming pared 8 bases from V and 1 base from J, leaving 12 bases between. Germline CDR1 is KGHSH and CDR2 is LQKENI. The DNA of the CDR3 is TGTGCCAGCACCCTGGTTGGGTCTGGGGCCAACGTCCTGACTTTC. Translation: CASTLVGSGANVLTF.

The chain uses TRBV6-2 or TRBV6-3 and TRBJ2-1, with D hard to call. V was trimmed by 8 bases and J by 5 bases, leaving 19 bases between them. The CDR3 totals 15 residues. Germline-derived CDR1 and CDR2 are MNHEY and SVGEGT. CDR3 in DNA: TGTGCCAGCCACCGACCGACCCCATTACACAATGAGCAGTTCTTC. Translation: CASHRPTPLHNEQFF.

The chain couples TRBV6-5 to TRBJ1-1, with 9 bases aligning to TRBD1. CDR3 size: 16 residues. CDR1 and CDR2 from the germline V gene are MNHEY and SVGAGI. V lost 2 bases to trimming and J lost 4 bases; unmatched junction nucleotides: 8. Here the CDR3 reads CASSYRRTGAATEAFF. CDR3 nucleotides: TGTGCCAGCAGTTACCGGAGGACAGGGGCGGCCACTGAAGCTTTCTTT.

Here the CDR3 DNA reads TGTGCCAGCTCTACCCCCACTAGCGTATTAGGTACGCAGTATTTT. Translated, it gives CASSTPTSVLGTQYF. V gene TRBV27 combines with J gene TRBJ2-3; 7 bases match TRBD2. From germline, CDR1 is MNHEY and CDR2 SMNVEV (reference sequence). J gave up 8 bases and V 8 bases, and 16 bases lay outside the gene matches. This CDR3 has 15 residues.

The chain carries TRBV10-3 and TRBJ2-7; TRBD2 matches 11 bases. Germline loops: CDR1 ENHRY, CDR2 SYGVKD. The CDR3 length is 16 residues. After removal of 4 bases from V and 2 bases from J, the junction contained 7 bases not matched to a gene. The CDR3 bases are TGTGCCATCAGTGGGCCCACTAGCGGGAGAGCCTACGAGCAGTACTTC. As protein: CAISGPTSGRAYEQYF.

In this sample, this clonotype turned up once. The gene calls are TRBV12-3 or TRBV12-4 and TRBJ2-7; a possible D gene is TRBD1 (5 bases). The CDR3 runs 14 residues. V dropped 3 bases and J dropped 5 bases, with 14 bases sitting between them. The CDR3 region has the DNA TGTGCCAGCAGTTTCTTAGCAGGGTTCCACGAGCAGTACTTC. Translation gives CASSFLAGFHEQYF.

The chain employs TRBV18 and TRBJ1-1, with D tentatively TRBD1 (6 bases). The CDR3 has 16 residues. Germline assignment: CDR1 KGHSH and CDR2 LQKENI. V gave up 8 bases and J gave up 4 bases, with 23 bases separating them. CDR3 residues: CASTTIGGGGGTEAFF. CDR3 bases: TGTGCCAGCACAACTATTGGAGGGGGGGGAGGCACTGAAGCTTTCTTT.

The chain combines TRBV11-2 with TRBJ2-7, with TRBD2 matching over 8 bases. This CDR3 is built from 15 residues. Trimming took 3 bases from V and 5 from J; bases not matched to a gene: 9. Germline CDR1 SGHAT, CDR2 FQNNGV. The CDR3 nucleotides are TGTGCCAGCAGCTTCAACCGTGGGACTAGTAACGAGCAGTACTTC. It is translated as CASSFNRGTSNEQYF.

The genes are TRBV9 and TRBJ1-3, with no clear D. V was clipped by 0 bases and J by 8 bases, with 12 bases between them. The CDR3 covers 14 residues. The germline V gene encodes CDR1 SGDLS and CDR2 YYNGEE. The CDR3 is CASSVVGGRDTIYF. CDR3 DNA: TGTGCCAGCAGCGTAGTGGGCGGCCGGGACACCATATATTTT.

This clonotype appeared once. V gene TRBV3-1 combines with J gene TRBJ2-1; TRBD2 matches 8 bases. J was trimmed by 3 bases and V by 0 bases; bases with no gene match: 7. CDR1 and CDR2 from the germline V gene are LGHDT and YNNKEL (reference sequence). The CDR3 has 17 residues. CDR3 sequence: CASSQEPKLAVYNEQFF. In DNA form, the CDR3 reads TGTGCCAGCAGCCAAGAACCTAAACTAGCGGTCTACAATGAGCAGTTCTTC.